This T cell receptor beta chain was captured in a study of cytomegalovirus exposure and HLA in healthy donors. Assay used: immunoSEQ multiplex PCR; TCRdb lists only in-frame clones, some missing. The sample gives 100,000 to 150,000 clones, 88% of which show up once; 1.2% to 1.5% is in the top ten. The CDR3 is 15 residues long. V lost 4 bases, J lost 3 bases, and 9 bases stayed unmatched. In germline, CDR1 is SGDLS, CDR2 YYNGEE. This sequence joins TRBV9 and TRBJ2-7, with 8 bases matching TRBD1. The sequencing sample was made of PBMCs. This clonotype was obtained from a young man in good health and CMV-seronegative. CDR3 nucleotide sequence: TGTGCCAGCAGCCCTACAGGGGGGCGTTTCTACGAGCAGTACTTC. Protein: CASSPTGGRFYEQYF.